Listed below are T cell receptor beta chains from one sample, sequenced in a study of blood T cell repertoires in COVID-19. Some clones are missing from TCRdb's copy, which holds only in-frame ones; the method was immunoSEQ multiplex PCR. Among 200,000 to 250,000 clones listed, about nine tenths were seen once. The material sequenced was PBMCs or T cells enriched from blood (not recorded which). These receptors were taken from a woman under 40 with acute COVID-19. The conserved cysteine and the conserved F or W are not part of the CDR3 here. Some rows have no size entry. The others give once, few or many, or a class for an expanded clone.

abundance	v_gene	CDR3aa
.	TRBV24-1	ATSDTGQGNYGYT
.	TRBV5-1	ASRARDRAGGETQY
.	TRBV5-6	ASSAGWRVIFEQY
.	TRBV19	ASSTQGAINSPLH
.	TRBV6-5	ASTVSGETQY
.	TRBV2	ASRGTGIEKLF
.	TRBV10-3	AISVRFSGQTEKLF
.	TRBV16	ASSQSSAGNTIY
once	TRBV19	ASSIGGGGQPQH
.	TRBV7-2	ASSSNRGNWEKLF
few	TRBV9	ASSRQGYSNQPQH
.	TRBV7-9	ASSSGGTGKHSYNEQF
.	TRBV9	ASSHGEVGYT
.	TRBV28	ASSLGLRTGYNYEQY
.	TRBV19	ASSIGGSPVGDTQY
.	TRBV5-6	ASRGPGTEAF
few	TRBV7-2	ASSFSRGPQETQY
few	TRBV5-5	ASTPGLAGAYNEQF
.	TRBV28	ASSSGQGAGYGYT
.	TRBV11-3	ASIPTRRTQGVSYEQY
.	TRBV28	ASSHSWSGGAYEQY
.	TRBV9	ASSATENEKLF
.	TRBV2	ALPPFQGYGYT
once	TRBV5-6	ASSPTGTGFTGELF
.	TRBV2	ASSEQGTIY
.	TRBV24-1	ATSDTGTIGQPQH
.	TRBV6-5	ASSSPTGGMEKLF
.	TRBV9	ASSVATGSPYGYT
.	TRBV7-9	ASRPRTGNNEQF
once	TRBV19	ASTPHTTGVNTEAF
.	TRBV6-2/TRBV6-3	ASSSTVNEQF
.	TRBV11-2	ASRVMDRGPNTEAF
once	TRBV9	ASSVGANEQF
.	TRBV5-1	ASSPGQTPAYEQY
.	TRBV15	ATSRGQDNQPQH
.	TRBV9	ASSVEAENTEAF
.	TRBV2	ASSGREGTRPYEQY
.	TRBV1	TSRTPSGNTGELF
.	TRBV6-5	ASSRTSGRGEQY
.	TRBV4-2	ASSQDQGNTEAF
.	TRBV6-5	ASSSTTGPNQPQH
.	TRBV27	ASSLFRGFEAF
few	TRBV11-3	ASSGSRDTEAF
.	TRBV29-1	SVGQDTTSTDTQY
.	TRBV29-1	SVENRLGEQY
few	TRBV19	ASSADRDEKLF
.	TRBV2	ATAGGSIGYT
.	TRBV7-2	ASSYDRGFGAF